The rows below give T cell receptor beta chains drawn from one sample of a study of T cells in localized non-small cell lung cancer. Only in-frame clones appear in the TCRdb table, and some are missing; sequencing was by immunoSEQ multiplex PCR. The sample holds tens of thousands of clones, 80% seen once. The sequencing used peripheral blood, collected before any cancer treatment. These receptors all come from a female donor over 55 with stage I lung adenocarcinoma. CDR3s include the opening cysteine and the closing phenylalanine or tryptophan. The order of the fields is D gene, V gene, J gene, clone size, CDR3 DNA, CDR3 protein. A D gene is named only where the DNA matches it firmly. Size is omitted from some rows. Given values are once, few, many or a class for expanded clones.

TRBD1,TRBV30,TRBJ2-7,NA,TGTGCCTGGGGACAGGGGGCCGTCGGGGACGAGCAGTACTTC,CAWGQGAVGDEQYF
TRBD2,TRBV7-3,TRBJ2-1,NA,TGTGCCAGCAGCTTTGAGGCTAGCGGGAGCTCCTACAATGAGCAGTTCTTC,CASSFEASGSSYNEQFF
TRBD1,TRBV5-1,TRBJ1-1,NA,TGCGCCAGCAGCACGGGACAGCAGAACACTGAAGCTTTCTTT,CASSTGQQNTEAFF
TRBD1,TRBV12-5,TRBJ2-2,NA,TGTGCTAGTGGTTTACAGGGGGGAACCGGGGAGCTGTTTTTT,CASGLQGGTGELFF
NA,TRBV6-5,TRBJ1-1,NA,TGTGCCAGCAGTTACTACAGACTGAACACTGAAGCTTTCTTT,CASSYYRLNTEAFF
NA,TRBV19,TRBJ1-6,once,TGTGCCAGTAAAGAGAGAGTTTTTAATTCACCCCTCCACTTT,CASKERVFNSPLHF
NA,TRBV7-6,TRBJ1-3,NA,TGTGCCAGCAGCTTAGACAGGTCCCTCCCTGGAAACACCATATATTTT,CASSLDRSLPGNTIYF
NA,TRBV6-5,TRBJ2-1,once,TGTGCCAGCATCCGGGGGAATGAGCAGTTCTTC,CASIRGNEQFF
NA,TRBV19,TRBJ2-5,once,TGTGCCAGTAGTCTTTCAGGGTTAGGAGAGACCCAGTACTTC,CASSLSGLGETQYF
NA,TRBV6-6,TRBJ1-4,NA,TGTGCCAGCAGTTACTCTCTGGGGGAAAAACTGTTTTTT,CASSYSLGEKLFF
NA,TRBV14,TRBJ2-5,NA,TGTGCCAGCAGCCAAGATCTCTGGACCCAGTACTTC,CASSQDLWTQYF
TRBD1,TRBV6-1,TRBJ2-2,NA,TGTGCCAGCAGTTCACAGGGGGCTTCCGGGGAGCTGTTTTTT,CASSSQGASGELFF
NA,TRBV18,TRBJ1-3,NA,TGTGCCAGCTCACCACAGAGGGTTGGAAACACCATATATTTT,CASSPQRVGNTIYF
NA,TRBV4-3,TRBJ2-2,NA,TGCGCCAGCAGCCAAGAGGCCAGCGCGAACACCGGGGAGCTGTTTTTT,CASSQEASANTGELFF
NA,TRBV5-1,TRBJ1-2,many,TGCGCCAGCAGCATCGGGACCAGTACCGATTTTGGGAGCTACACCTTC,CASSIGTSTDFGSYTF
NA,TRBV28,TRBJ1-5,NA,TGTGCCAGCAGTGCGATCAATCAGCCCCAGCATTTT,CASSAINQPQHF
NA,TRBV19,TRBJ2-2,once,TGTGCCAGTAGTACCGGTACCTACACCGGGGAGCTGTTTTTT,CASSTGTYTGELFF
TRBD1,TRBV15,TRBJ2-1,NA,TGTGCCACCAGCAGAGAGGACAGGGTTGGCAATGAGCAGTTCTTC,CATSREDRVGNEQFF
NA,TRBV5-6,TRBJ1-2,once,TGTGCCAGCAGCTTGACAGGTCTTCGCAACTATGGCTACACCTTC,CASSLTGLRNYGYTF
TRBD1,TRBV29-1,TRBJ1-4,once,TGCAGCGTTACTCCTCGGGCCGGGACAGGGAGGGAAAAACTGTTTTTT,CSVTPRAGTGREKLFF
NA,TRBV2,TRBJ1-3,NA,TGTGCCAGCAGTGATGGACTCAGCTCTGGAAACACCATATATTTT,CASSDGLSSGNTIYF
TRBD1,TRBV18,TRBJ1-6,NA,TGTGCCAGCTCAACCGGACAGGCGGGGAATTCACCCCTCCACTTT,CASSTGQAGNSPLHF
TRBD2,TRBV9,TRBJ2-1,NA,TGTGCCAGCAGCCCCAGGAAGGGACTAGCGGGAAGTAATGAGCAGTTCTTC,CASSPRKGLAGSNEQFF
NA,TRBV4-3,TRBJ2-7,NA,TGCGCCAGCAGCCAGGCTTTCATCGACAGTTCAGGCTACGAGCAGTACTTC,CASSQAFIDSSGYEQYF
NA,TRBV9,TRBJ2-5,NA,TGTGCCAGCAGCCCGCACCAGGGTGGGGAGACCCAGTACTTC,CASSPHQGGETQYF
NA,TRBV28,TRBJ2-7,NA,TGTGCCAGCAACTACGCCGGGAACTACGAGCAGTACTTC,CASNYAGNYEQYF
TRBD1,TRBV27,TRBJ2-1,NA,TGTGCCAGCACCCAAGGACAGGCCGAATTCTTC,CASTQGQAEFF
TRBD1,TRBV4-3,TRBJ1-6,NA,TGCGCCAGCAGCCAAAGTGGGGACAGGGTTCGGTCACCCCTCCACTTT,CASSQSGDRVRSPLHF
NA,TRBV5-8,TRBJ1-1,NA,TGTGCCAGCAGCGTAGGGAGATTATTGAACACTGAAGCTTTCTTT,CASSVGRLLNTEAFF
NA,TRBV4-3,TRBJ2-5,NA,TGCGCCAGCAGCCAAGATGTGGGTGCAGAGACCCAGTACTTC,CASSQDVGAETQYF
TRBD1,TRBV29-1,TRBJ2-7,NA,TGCAGCGGATCACAGGGGGCCCCCTACGAGCAGTACTTC,CSGSQGAPYEQYF
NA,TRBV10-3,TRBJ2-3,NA,TGTGCCATCAGCGTCAGGGGTACGCAGTATTTT,CAISVRGTQYF
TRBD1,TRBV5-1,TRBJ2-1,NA,TGCGCCAGCACGCGCGGGACAGGAGCCTACAATGAGCAGTTCTTC,CASTRGTGAYNEQFF